The clone carrying this T cell receptor (beta chain) was detected ten times or more. The antigen remains unidentified. The data derive from a study of identical twins. Study conclusions and caveats: In zero-insertion analyses, partial confounding could arise from invariant MAIT and iNKT cells. Cross-sectional statistics underpinned the conclusions; the same donors were not followed. Fewer insertions characterized abundant cord blood beta clonotypes, whereas memory repertoires showed none.

There are 14 residues in the CDR3. Germline V gene lookup returns CDR1 SGHRS and CDR2 YFSETQ. V was trimmed by 0 bases and J by 2 bases, leaving 9 bases between them. Unique molecular identifiers were present on the cDNA, which also gained a universal primer site by template switching. TCRdb used MiXCR to reprocess the 5' RACE reads, holding one entry per CDR3 protein. Counted here are approximately 620,000 distinct CDR3 sequences, about 9.4% occurring once; the ten biggest clones make up roughly 0.9%. These same data were also listed under a study on yellow fever vaccine responses in identical twins.

The TCR was taken from a woman aged 18-29 years in good health. The sequenced material came from PBMCs. This chain links TRBV5-1 with TRBJ2-7; D ambiguous. The CDR3 bases are TGCGCCAGCAGCTTGGCAGGCATCCCCTACGAGCAGTACTTC. Translated: CASSLAGIPYEQYF.